Shown below are 9 T cell receptor beta chains from a single sample sequenced in a study of Ad26.COV2.S vaccination and SARS-CoV-2 variants. Noted treatment: some 20 received Ad26.COV2.S at low or high dose, single or two shots; 5 received placebo; per-sample allocation not given. On day 63 after the first injection, vaccine and placebo recipients gave samples. The table came from immunoSEQ multiplex PCR; TCRdb's copy has only in-frame clones and leaves some out. Found here are approximately 360,000 clones, roughly four fifths of them singletons; the top ten hold more than 7%. The sample consisted of peripheral blood, taken in a trial of Ad26.COV2.S vaccine versus placebo. The receptors were sampled from a person between 18 and 60 years old who received the Ad26.COV2.S COVID-19 vaccine or a placebo.

The chain uses TRBV27 and TRBJ2-1, with a tentative D call TRBD1 (5 bases). V gave up 6 bases and J gave up 0 bases, with 12 bases separating them. The CDR3 sequence is 15 residues long. The germline V gene has CDR1 MNHEY and CDR2 SMNVEV (reference sequence). The CDR3 sequence: CASRGLESSYNEQFF. The CDR3 bases are TGTGCCAGCAGGGGGCTCGAAAGCTCCTACAATGAGCAGTTCTTC.

The chain links TRBV3-1 (or the pseudogene TRBV3-2) to TRBJ2-2, with 8 bases lining up with TRBD2. CDR3 length: 18 residues. Germline-derived CDR1 and CDR2 are LGHDT and YNNKEL (reference sequence). V dropped 4 bases and J dropped 2; count of bases not matched to a gene: 12. The CDR3 loop reads CASSPLGRTSRNTGELFF. For the CDR3, the DNA is TGTGCCAGCAGCCCCCTTGGGAGGACTAGCAGAAACACCGGGGAGCTGTTTTTT.

The table lists this clone with a count of one. J is TRBJ2-1 and V is TRBV11-3; D tentatively reads TRBD1 or TRBD2 (6 bases each). Trimming took 1 base from V and 2 from J, leaving 21 bases between them. Germline V gene lookup returns CDR1 SGHNT and CDR2 YENEEA. CDR3 length: 19 residues. CDR3 protein: CASSLGGAEGGRTYNEQFF. The CDR3 bases are TGTGCCAGCAGCTTAGGGGGCGCCGAGGGGGGCAGGACCTACAATGAGCAGTTCTTC. The full variable domain, in which reference TRBV11-3 and TRBJ2-1 provide the parts outside the CDR3, is EAGVVQSPRYKIIEKKQPVAFWCNPISGHNTLYWYLQNLGQGPELLIRYENEEAVDDSQLPKDRFSAERLKGVDSTLKIQPAELGDSAVYLCASSLGGAEGGRTYNEQFFGPGTRLTVL.

The chain has TRBV4-1 and TRBJ2-5; 8 bases match TRBD2. The germline V gene has CDR1 MGHRA and CDR2 YSYEKL. The CDR3 sequence is 19 residues long. The ends lost 3 bases at V and 1 base at J; junction bases unmatched: 16. The CDR3 is CASSQQPPGGSGVQETQYF. In DNA, the CDR3 is TGCGCCAGCAGCCAGCAACCCCCTGGCGGTAGCGGGGTCCAAGAGACCCAGTACTTC.

The chain recombines TRBV19 with TRBJ1-4; tentative D call: TRBD1 (6 bases). Germline CDR1 and CDR2: LNHDA and SQIVND (reference sequence). The V end was cut by 9 bases, the J end by 3 bases, with 14 bases between. There are 14 residues in the CDR3. The CDR3 loop reads CASPSRGPNEKLFF. The CDR3 nucleotides are TGTGCCAGCCCAAGCAGGGGACCTAATGAAAAACTGTTTTTT.

V gene TRBV7-9 combines with J gene TRBJ2-1; the D gene could be TRBD1 or TRBD2 (5 bases each). Germline CDR1 is SEHNR and CDR2 is FQNEAQ (reference sequence). The CDR3 loop spans 17 amino acids. V shed 5 bases and J shed 1 base, with 18 bases lying between them. This chain's CDR3 is CASSPNWDLKSYNEQFF. The CDR3 bases are TGTGCCAGCAGCCCAAACTGGGACCTAAAGTCCTACAATGAGCAGTTCTTC.

The chain carries TRBV20-1 and TRBJ1-4, with TRBD1 as a possible D gene (6 bases). Germline CDR1 is DFQATT and CDR2 is SNEGSKA (reference sequence). CDR3 size: 11 residues. V lost 5 bases, J lost 16 bases, and 17 bases lay in between. CDR3 DNA: TGCAGTGCTTTCTCGGGGGGCCTCAAGTTTTTT. Residues: CSAFSGGLKFF.

This clone was observed a handful of times. The same CDR3 can be traced to other DNA sequences in this sample. The chain is built from TRBV4-2 and TRBJ2-7, with D perhaps given as TRBD1 or TRBD2 (5 bases each). Germline V lookup: CDR1 LGHNA, CDR2 YNFKEQ. The germline V and J ends were trimmed by 1 base and 2 bases, with 6 bases remaining between them. CDR3 length equals 13 residues. This CDR3 is CASSQVGAYEQYF. The DNA for the CDR3 is TGTGCCAGCAGCCAAGTGGGGGCCTACGAGCAGTACTTC.

This clone has just a few counts. V gene TRBV4-1 combines with J gene TRBJ1-2, with D possibly matching TRBD1 (6 bases). Germline assignment: CDR1 MGHRA and CDR2 YSYEKL. The length of the CDR3 is 14 residues. The V end lost 3 bases, the J end lost 7 bases, and 15 bases lay between the germline ends. The CDR3 coding sequence is TGCGCCAGCAGCCAGGGAAGGGCGGGGGCTGGCTACACCTTC. Its translation: CASSQGRAGAGYTF.